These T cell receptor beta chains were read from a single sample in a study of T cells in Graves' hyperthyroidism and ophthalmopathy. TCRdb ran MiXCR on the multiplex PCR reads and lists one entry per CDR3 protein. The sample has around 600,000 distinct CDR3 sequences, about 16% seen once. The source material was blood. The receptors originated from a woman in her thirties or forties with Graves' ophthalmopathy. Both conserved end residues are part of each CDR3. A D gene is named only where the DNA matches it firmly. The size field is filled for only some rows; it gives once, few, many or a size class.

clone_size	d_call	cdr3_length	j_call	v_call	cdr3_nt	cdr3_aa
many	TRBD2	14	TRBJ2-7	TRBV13	TGTGCCAGCAGCTCCCTAGCGGGGCACTACGAGCAGTACTTC	CASSSLAGHYEQYF
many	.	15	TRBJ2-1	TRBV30	TGTGTTATGGAGGTTGCAGGCGGAAACTACAATGAGCAGTTCTTC	CVMEVAGGNYNEQFF
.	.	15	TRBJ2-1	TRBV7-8	TGTGCCATCAGTGAATCCGGAGGAGGTTACAATGAGCAGTTCTTC	CAISESGGGYNEQFF
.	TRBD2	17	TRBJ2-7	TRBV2	TGTGCCAGCAGTGAAGTCCGACTAGCGGGTGATCCCTACGAGCAGTACTTC	CASSEVRLAGDPYEQYF
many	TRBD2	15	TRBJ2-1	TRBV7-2	TGTGCCAGCAGCTTAGGTGGGACTAGCGGGGGGAGGCAGTTCTTC	CASSLGGTSGGRQFF
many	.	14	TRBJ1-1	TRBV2	TGTGCCAGCAGTGAGCAGGGGAAGAACACTGAAGCTTTCTTT	CASSEQGKNTEAFF
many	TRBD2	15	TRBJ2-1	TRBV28	TGTGCCAGCAACTTGGGCGGGAGTTCATACAATGAGCAGTTCTTC	CASNLGGSSYNEQFF
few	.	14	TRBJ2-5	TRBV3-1	TGTGCCAGCAGCCTGATCCTCCGGCAAGAGACCCAGTACTTC	CASSLILRQETQYF
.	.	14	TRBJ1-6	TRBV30	TGTGCCTGGAGCTGGACACCTTATAATTCACCCCTCCACTTT	CAWSWTPYNSPLHF
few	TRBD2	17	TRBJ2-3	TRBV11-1	TGTGCCAGCAGCTTAGCGAGGGTAGCGGGAGGGCCAGATACGCAGTATTTT	CASSLARVAGGPDTQYF
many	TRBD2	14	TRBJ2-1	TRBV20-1	TGCAGTGCCTCGGGTAGCGGGAGTATCAATGAGCAGTTCTTC	CSASGSGSINEQFF
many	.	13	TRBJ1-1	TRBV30	TGTGCCCGCCAACAGTATCCCTACACTGAAGCTTTCTTT	CARQQYPYTEAFF
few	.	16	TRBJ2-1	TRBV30	TGTGCCTGGAGTGGAGGGAAGACGAGCTCCTACAATGAGCAGTTCTTC	CAWSGGKTSSYNEQFF
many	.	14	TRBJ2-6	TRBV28	TGTGCCAGCAGTTTGAGCGGCGGGGCCAACGTCCTGACTTTC	CASSLSGGANVLTF
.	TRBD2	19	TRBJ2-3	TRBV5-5	TGTGCCAGCAGCTTGGCCGGGGGGTTGCTAGCGGGGGATACAGATACGCAGTATTTT	CASSLAGGLLAGDTDTQYF
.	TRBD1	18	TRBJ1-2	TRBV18	TGTGCCAGCTCACCGGAAGCCTGGACAGGGGGCTTCTTGTATGGCTACACCTTC	CASSPEAWTGGFLYGYTF
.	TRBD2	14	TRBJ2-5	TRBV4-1	TGCGCCAGCAGCCGAGCGGGGGCGGAAGAGACCCAGTACTTC	CASSRAGAEETQYF
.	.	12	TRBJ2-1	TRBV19	TGTGCCAGTAGACAGGGCCCCCATGAGCAGTTCTTC	CASRQGPHEQFF
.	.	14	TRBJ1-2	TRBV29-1	TGCAGCGCCGCCGCCCCTGGACAGATCAATGGCTACACCTTC	CSAAAPGQINGYTF
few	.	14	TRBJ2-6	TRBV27	TGTGCCAGCGCTCCTCACTCTGGGGCCAACGTCCTGACTTTC	CASAPHSGANVLTF
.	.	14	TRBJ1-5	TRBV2	TGTGCCAGCAGTGTATCAGGTCGCAATCAGCCCCAGCATTTT	CASSVSGRNQPQHF
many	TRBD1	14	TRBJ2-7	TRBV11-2	TGTGCCAGCAGCTTAGATTGGGGACAGTACGAGCAGTACTTC	CASSLDWGQYEQYF
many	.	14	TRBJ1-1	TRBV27	TGTGCCAGCAGTTCCCACAGCAAGAACACTGAAGCTTTCTTT	CASSSHSKNTEAFF
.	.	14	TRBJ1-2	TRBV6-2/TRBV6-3	TGTGCCAGCAGTCGGACAGTAGCAAACTATGGCTACACCTTC	CASSRTVANYGYTF
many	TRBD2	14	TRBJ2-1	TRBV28	TGTGCCAGCAGGGATGGGCGGGAGTCCAATGAGCAGTTCTTC	CASRDGRESNEQFF
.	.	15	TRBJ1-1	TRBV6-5	TGTGCCAGCAGTTACCTCGACGGATCGAACACTGAAGCTTTCTTT	CASSYLDGSNTEAFF
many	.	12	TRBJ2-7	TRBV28	TGTGCCAGCACTAACCGGGGCCACGAGCAGTACTTC	CASTNRGHEQYF
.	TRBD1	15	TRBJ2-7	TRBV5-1	TGCGCCAGCAGCGGCTCCGGGACAGGGGCCGGGGAGCAGTACTTC	CASSGSGTGAGEQYF
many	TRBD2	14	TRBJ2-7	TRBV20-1	TGCAGTGCTAGTCGTTCCGGGAGGGCCTACGAGCAGTACTTC	CSASRSGRAYEQYF
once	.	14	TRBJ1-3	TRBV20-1	TGCAGTGCTAGACGTGGGGGCCCCGGGGACACCATATATTTT	CSARRGGPGDTIYF
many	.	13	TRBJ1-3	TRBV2	TGTGCCAGCAGGTCGGTCTCTGGAAACACCATATATTTT	CASRSVSGNTIYF
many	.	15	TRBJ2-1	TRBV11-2	TGTGCCAGCAGCATTGGAAAAGGGTCCTACAATGAGCAGTTCTTC	CASSIGKGSYNEQFF
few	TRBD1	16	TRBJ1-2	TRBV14	TGTGCCAGCAGCCAAGGACAGGGGGCGCGTGTCTATGGCTACACCTTC	CASSQGQGARVYGYTF
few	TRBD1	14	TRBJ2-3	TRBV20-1	TGCAGTGCTAGAGGGGGACAGGGGACAGATACGCAGTATTTT	CSARGGQGTDTQYF
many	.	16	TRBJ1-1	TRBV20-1	TGCAGTGCGTCCGGGGCTTCAGGCTCAAGAGACACTGAAGCTTTCTTT	CSASGASGSRDTEAFF
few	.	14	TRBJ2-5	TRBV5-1	TGCGCCAGCAGCCAAGGGACATTCCAAGAGACCCAGTACTTC	CASSQGTFQETQYF
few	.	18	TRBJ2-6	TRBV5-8	TGTGCCAGCAGCTTGGTCGGGGCTCCCGAACCTGGGGCCAACGTCCTGACTTTC	CASSLVGAPEPGANVLTF
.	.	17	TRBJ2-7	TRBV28	TGTGCCAGCAGTTTAAGGAAGACAGCGGACAACTCCTACGAGCAGTACTTC	CASSLRKTADNSYEQYF
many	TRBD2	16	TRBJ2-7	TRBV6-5	TGTGCCAGCAGTTACGCCACTAGCGGAGCTGCCTACGAGCAGTACTTC	CASSYATSGAAYEQYF
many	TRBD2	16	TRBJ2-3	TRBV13	TGTGCCAGCAGCTTAGAAGCGGGGGCCTACACAGATACGCAGTATTTT	CASSLEAGAYTDTQYF
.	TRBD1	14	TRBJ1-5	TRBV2	TGTGCCAGCAGCGAAAACAGGGGCAGTCAGCCCCAGCATTTT	CASSENRGSQPQHF
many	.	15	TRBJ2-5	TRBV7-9	TGTGCCAGCAGCTTAGTGGCCATACTCCAAGAGACCCAGTACTTC	CASSLVAILQETQYF
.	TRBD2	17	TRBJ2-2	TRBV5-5	TGTGCCAGCAGTCAGCTAGCGGGAGGGTTAGGAACCGGGGAGCTGTTTTTT	CASSQLAGGLGTGELFF